This TCR beta chain was recovered during a study of shared clonotypes between healthy human individuals. In regard to this clone: Its antigen is undetermined.

CD8 cells regarded as naive lacked CD45RO, were positively chosen for CCR7, and omitted terminally differentiated effector memory CD45RA+ cells. Study-level points and caveats: Relative to clonotypes present in all four donors, those not shared had lower generation probabilities.

The CDR3 extends over 15 amino acids. V shed 6 bases and J shed 0 bases, with 15 bases lying between them. The germline CDR1 and CDR2 sequences are MNHEY and SMNVEV (reference sequence). Repertoires were generated with immunoSEQ multiplex PCR, while TCRdb's copy carries only in-frame clones and drops some. The data show around 2,000,000 clones, over 85% seen once. This sequence originates from a man younger than 30 in good health. The specimen sequenced was naive CD8+ T cells sorted from blood. This chain uses TRBV27 with TRBJ2-7, with TRBD1 as a possible D gene (6 bases). CDR3 region: CASRDQGILSYEQYF. For the CDR3, the DNA is TGTGCCAGCAGAGATCAGGGGATCCTCTCCTACGAGCAGTACTTC.